Listed here are 10 T cell receptor beta chains from one sample, sequenced in a study of shared clonotypes between healthy human individuals. Generated by immunoSEQ multiplex PCR, the TCRdb table keeps only in-frame clones and is missing some. The sample contains about 2.4 million clones, roughly nine tenths of which appear only once. Sequenced input: naive CD4+ T cells sorted from blood. Subset reported: CD45RA+ positively selected. The receptor source for this set is a man between 18 and 35 years old in good health.

CDR3 sequence (DNA): TGTGCCAGCAGCTCCAGGGTAGCGGGAGGGGCGGAGACCCAGTACTTC. This encodes CASSSRVAGGAETQYF. The chain links TRBV7-2 to TRBJ2-5; 11 nucleotides agree with TRBD2. CDR1 is SGHTA and CDR2 is FQGNSA in the germline V gene. This CDR3 has 16 amino acids. Trimming at V came to 4 bases and at J to 5 bases, leaving 9 bases not matched to a gene.

Comments on this clone: At the DNA level, this CDR3 is encoded by other sequences in the same sample as well. The V gene is TRBV5-4, the J gene TRBJ2-5, with D hard to call. This CDR3 spans 13 amino acids. V was cut by 4 bases and J by 5 bases, with 12 bases left in between. Germline assignment: CDR1 SGHNT and CDR2 YYREEE (reference sequence). The CDR3 DNA follows: TGTGCCAGCAGCCGGGCCTTGGGGGAGACCCAGTACTTC. Translation: CASSRALGETQYF.

The genes are TRBV28 and TRBJ2-7; D gene ambiguous. Germline V gives CDR1 MDHEN, CDR2 SYDVKM. This CDR3 is built from 11 residues. V gave up 7 bases and J gave up 2 bases, with 6 bases separating them. CDR3 region: CASTSTYEQYF. The CDR3 nucleotides are TGTGCCAGCACCTCAACCTACGAGCAGTACTTC.

CDR3 in amino acids: CSVLRVMNTEAFF. The CDR3 region has the DNA TGCAGCGTTCTAAGGGTCATGAACACTGAAGCTTTCTTT. The rearrangement uses TRBV29-1 and TRBJ1-1, with unresolved D. The germline gives CDR1 SQVTM, CDR2 ANQGSEA. V lost 5 bases, J lost 0 bases, and 10 bases lay in between. The CDR3 sequence is 13 residues long.

V gene TRBV10-3 combines with J gene TRBJ1-5; 8 bases agree with TRBD1. The trim removed 9 bases at V and 4 bases at J, leaving 8 bases unmatched. This CDR3 region has 14 residues. Per germline, CDR1 ENHRY and CDR2 SYGVKD. The CDR3 loop is CAIGEQGVNQPQHF. The CDR3 DNA is TGTGCCATTGGGGAACAGGGGGTGAATCAGCCCCAGCATTTT.

The CDR3 reads CASSLQAGMSYEQYF. The DNA for the CDR3 is TGTGCCAGCAGCTTACAGGCAGGGATGTCCTACGAGCAGTACTTC. The chain is built from TRBV7-3 and TRBJ2-7; possible D gene TRBD1, 5 bases. The V and J ends lost 2 bases and 1 base respectively, with 12 bases between them. Per germline, CDR1 SGHTA and CDR2 FQGTGA. The CDR3 is 15 residues long.

The gene calls are TRBV5-1 and TRBJ1-1, with TRBD1 matching 7 bases. Germline V gene data show CDR1 as SGHRS and CDR2 as YFSETQ. J lost 0 bases, V lost 2 bases, and 4 bases had no gene match. The CDR3 is 15 residues long. In DNA, the CDR3 is TGCGCCAGCAGCTTACAGGGGTCCATGAACACTGAAGCTTTCTTT. Its protein product is CASSLQGSMNTEAFF.

V gene TRBV7-2 combines with J gene TRBJ2-2, with a weak D call TRBD1 (6 bases). Germline V CDR1 and CDR2: SGHTA, FQGNSA. V lost 8 bases and J 3 bases, leaving 13 bases between the germline ends. This CDR3 contains 14 residues. The CDR3 reads CASETGLHTGELFF. In DNA, the CDR3 is TGTGCCAGCGAGACAGGTTTGCACACCGGGGAGCTGTTTTTT.

The chain uses TRBV7-2 and TRBJ2-1; 7 bases agree with TRBD2. V lost 1 base to trimming and J lost 2 bases; unmatched junction nucleotides: 5. The germline gives CDR1 SGHTA, CDR2 FQGNSA. CDR3 length equals 16 residues. The CDR3 DNA follows: TGTGCCAGCAGCTTAGAGTCCAGCGGGGCCTACAATGAGCAGTTCTTC. It yields the protein CASSLESSGAYNEQFF.

The chain combines TRBV10-3 with TRBJ1-2; D perhaps matches TRBD1 (5 bases). CDR1 ENHRY and CDR2 SYGVKD come from the germline V gene. The germline V and J ends were trimmed by 6 bases and 2 bases, with 13 bases remaining between them. CDR3 length: 14 residues. CDR3 residues: CAIRSDRENYGYTF. CDR3 sequence (DNA): TGTGCCATCAGATCCGACAGAGAAAACTATGGCTACACCTTC.